The source of this T cell receptor beta chain is a study of OX40 agonist ivuxolimab in advanced cancers. V lost 5 bases and J 3 bases, leaving 14 bases between the germline ends. This CDR3 is 15 amino acids long. Germline V lookup: CDR1 SGHRS, CDR2 YFSETQ. Data came from immunoSEQ multiplex PCR; TCRdb stores just in-frame clones and leaves some out. The profile shows roughly 92,000 clones, around nine tenths of them singletons. Sample: CD4+ or CD8+ T cells sorted from blood, taken in a trial of the OX40 agonist ivuxolimab. V is TRBV5-1 and J is TRBJ2-2; a possible D gene is TRBD1 (5 bases). The clonotype originates from an adult with an advanced solid tumor such as melanoma, head and neck, liver or kidney cancer. The CDR3 sequence is CASSQQGLDTGELFF. For the CDR3, the DNA is TGCGCCAGCAGTCAGCAGGGTTTGGACACCGGGGAGCTGTTTTTT.